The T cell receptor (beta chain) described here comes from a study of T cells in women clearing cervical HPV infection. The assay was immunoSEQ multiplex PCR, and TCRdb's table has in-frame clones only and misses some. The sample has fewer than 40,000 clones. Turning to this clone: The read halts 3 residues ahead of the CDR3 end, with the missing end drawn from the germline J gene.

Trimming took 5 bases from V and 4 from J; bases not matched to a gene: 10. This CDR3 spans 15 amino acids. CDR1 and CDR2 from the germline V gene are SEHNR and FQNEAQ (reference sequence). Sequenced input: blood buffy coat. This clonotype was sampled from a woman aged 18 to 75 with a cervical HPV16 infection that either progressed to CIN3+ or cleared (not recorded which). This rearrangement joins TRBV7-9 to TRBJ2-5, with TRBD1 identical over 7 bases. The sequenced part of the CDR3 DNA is TGTGCCAGCAGCCTAACAGGGGATCGAATAGAGACC. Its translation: CASSLTGDRIET. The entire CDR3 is CASSLTGDRIETQYF.